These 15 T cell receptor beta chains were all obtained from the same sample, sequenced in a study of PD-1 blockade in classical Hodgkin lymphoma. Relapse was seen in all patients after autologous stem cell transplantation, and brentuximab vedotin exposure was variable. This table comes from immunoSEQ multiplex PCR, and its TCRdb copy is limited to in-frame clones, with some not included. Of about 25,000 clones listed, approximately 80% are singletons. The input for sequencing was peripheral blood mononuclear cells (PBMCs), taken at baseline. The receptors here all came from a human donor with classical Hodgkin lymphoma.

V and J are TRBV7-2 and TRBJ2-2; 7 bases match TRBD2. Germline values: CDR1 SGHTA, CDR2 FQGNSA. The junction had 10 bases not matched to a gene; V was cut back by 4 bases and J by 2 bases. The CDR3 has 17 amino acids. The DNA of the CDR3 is TGTGCCAGCAGCTCCCCTCTGGGGGGGGGAAACACCGGGGAGCTGTTTTTT. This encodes CASSSPLGGGNTGELFF.

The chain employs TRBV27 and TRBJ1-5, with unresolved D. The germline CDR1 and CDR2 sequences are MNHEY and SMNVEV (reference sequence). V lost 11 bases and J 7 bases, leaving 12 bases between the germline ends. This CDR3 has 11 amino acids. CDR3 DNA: TGTGCCTGCTGCGGGCGCCAGCCCCAGCATTTT. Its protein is CACCGRQPQHF.

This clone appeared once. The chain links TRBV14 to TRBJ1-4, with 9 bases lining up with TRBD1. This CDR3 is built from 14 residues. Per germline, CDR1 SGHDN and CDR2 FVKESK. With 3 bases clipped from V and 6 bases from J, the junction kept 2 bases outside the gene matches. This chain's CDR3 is CASSHRTGDEKLFF. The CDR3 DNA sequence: TGTGCCAGCAGCCACAGGACAGGGGATGAAAAACTGTTTTTT.

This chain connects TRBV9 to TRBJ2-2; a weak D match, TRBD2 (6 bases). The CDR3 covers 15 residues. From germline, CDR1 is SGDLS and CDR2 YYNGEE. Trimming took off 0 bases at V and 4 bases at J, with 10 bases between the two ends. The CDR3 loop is CASSVGGGSTGELFF. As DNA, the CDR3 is TGTGCCAGCAGCGTAGGCGGAGGGAGCACCGGGGAGCTGTTTTTT.

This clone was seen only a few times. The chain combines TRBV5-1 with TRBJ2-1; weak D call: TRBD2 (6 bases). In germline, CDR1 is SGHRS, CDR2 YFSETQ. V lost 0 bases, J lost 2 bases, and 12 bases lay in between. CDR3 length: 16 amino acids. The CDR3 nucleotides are TGCGCCAGCAGCTTGGCCCAAGCGGGTGCCTACAATGAGCAGTTCTTC. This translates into CASSLAQAGAYNEQFF.

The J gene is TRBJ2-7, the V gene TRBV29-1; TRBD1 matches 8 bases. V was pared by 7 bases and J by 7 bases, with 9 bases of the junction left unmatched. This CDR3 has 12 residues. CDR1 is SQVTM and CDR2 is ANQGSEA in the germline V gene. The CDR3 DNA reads TGCAGCGGCACCGGGACAGGAGAAGAGCAGTACTTC. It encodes CSGTGTGEEQYF.

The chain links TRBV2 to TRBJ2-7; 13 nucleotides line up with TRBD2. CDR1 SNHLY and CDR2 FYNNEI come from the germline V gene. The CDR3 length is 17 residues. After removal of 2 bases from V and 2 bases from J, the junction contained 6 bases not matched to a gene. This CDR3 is CASSEFEGLAGTYEQYF. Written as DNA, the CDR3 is TGTGCCAGCAGTGAATTTGAGGGACTAGCGGGAACCTACGAGCAGTACTTC.

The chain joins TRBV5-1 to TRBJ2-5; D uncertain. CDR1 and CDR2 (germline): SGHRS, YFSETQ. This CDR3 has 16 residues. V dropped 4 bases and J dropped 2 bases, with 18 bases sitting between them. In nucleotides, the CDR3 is TGCGCCAGCAGCAGAAATATACAGTCGATGCAAGAGACCCAGTACTTC. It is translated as CASSRNIQSMQETQYF.

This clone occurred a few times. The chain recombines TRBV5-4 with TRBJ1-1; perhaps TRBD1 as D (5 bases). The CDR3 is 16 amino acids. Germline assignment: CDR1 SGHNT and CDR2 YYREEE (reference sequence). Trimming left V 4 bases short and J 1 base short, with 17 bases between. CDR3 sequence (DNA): TGTGCCAGCAGCCCCCGGGGGTTTACGGGGAACACTGAAGCTTTCTTT. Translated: CASSPRGFTGNTEAFF.

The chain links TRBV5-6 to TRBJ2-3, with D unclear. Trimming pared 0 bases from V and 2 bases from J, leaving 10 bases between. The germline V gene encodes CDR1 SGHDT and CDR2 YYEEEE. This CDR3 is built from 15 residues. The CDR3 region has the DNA TGTGCCAGCAGCTTGGGTCGGATCTTCACAGATACGCAGTATTTT. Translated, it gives CASSLGRIFTDTQYF.

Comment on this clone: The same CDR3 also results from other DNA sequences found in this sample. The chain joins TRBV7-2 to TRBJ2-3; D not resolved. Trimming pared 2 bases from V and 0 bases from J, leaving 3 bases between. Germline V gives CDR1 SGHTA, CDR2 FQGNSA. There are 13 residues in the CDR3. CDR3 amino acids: CASSLPSTDTQYF. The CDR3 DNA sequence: TGTGCCAGCAGCTTACCAAGCACAGATACGCAGTATTTT.

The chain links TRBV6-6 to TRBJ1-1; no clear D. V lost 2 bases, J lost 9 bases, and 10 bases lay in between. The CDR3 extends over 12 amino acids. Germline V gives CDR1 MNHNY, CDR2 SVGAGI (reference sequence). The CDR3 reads CASSYGRSQAFF. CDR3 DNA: TGTGCCAGCAGTTACGGACGGAGCCAAGCTTTCTTT.

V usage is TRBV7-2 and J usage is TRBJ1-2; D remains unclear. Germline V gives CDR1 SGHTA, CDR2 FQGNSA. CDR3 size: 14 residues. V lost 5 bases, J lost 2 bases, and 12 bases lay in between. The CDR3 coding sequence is TGTGCCAGCAGCGGATCCAGTCTGAACTATGGCTACACCTTC. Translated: CASSGSSLNYGYTF.

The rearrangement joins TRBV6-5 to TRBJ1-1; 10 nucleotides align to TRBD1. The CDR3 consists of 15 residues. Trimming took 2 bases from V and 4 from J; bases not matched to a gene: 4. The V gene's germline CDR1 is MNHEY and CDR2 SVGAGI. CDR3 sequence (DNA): TGTGCCAGCAGTTACCGACAGGGGGCGTCCACTGAAGCTTTCTTT. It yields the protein CASSYRQGASTEAFF.

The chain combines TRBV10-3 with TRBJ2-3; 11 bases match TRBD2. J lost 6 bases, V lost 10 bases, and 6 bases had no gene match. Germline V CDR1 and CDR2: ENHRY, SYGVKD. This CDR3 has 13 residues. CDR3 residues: CATRASGGDTQYF. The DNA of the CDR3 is TGTGCCACCCGGGCTAGCGGGGGGGATACGCAGTATTTT.